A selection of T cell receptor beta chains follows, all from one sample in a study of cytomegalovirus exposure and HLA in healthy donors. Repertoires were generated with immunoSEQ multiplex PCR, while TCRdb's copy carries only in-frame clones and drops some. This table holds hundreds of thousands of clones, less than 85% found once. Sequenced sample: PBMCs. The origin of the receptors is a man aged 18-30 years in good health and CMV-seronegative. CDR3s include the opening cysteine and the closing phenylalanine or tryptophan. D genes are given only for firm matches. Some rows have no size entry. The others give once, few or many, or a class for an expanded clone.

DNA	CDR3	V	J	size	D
TGTGCCAGCAGTGAAGCGTTAGCGGGAGGCTACGAGCAGTACTTC	CASSEALAGGYEQYF	TRBV6-1	TRBJ2-7	.	TRBD2
TGCGCCAGCAGCCATTTTTGGGTGGGCTCTAATGAAAAACTGTTTTTT	CASSHFWVGSNEKLFF	TRBV4-1	TRBJ1-4	.	.
TGTGCCAGCAGAAACGGGGGGGTCTATCAGCCCCAGCATTTT	CASRNGGVYQPQHF	TRBV6-5	TRBJ1-5	.	.
TGTGCCATCAGGGGGGCTAGCGGGAGCCGGTCCTACGAGCAGTACTTC	CAIRGASGSRSYEQYF	TRBV10-3	TRBJ2-7	.	TRBD2
TGTGCCAGCAGCGCGGACAGCAATTCACCCCTCCACTTT	CASSADSNSPLHF	TRBV5-4	TRBJ1-6	.	.
TGTGCCAGCAGTTTAATTGGGAGGGCCCACACCGGGGAGCTGTTTTTT	CASSLIGRAHTGELFF	TRBV28	TRBJ2-2	.	TRBD2
TGTGCCAGCAGTACTAGCGAGACATACAATGAGCAGTTCTTC	CASSTSETYNEQFF	TRBV28	TRBJ2-1	once	TRBD2
TGTGCCAGCAGGTCGGGGGGAATGGATACGCAGTATTTT	CASRSGGMDTQYF	TRBV27	TRBJ2-3	few	TRBD2
TGCGCCAGCAGCTTGATCCCGGGACAGGGGGCCGTGGATACGCAGTATTTT	CASSLIPGQGAVDTQYF	TRBV5-1	TRBJ2-3	.	TRBD1
TGTGCCAGCAGCTTAGGAGGGAACTATGGCTACACCTTC	CASSLGGNYGYTF	TRBV7-8	TRBJ1-2	.	.
TGCGCCAGCAGCCGCGAACCAACCACAACTAGCGGGAGCCTCTACGAGCAGTACTTC	CASSREPTTTSGSLYEQYF	TRBV4-1	TRBJ2-7	.	TRBD2
TGTGCCTGGAGTGTAGGGGTGACATATTATGGCTACACCTTC	CAWSVGVTYYGYTF	TRBV30	TRBJ1-2	.	.
TGTGCCAGCAGTCAGGGTTGGCATGGCTACACCTTC	CASSQGWHGYTF	TRBV6-5	TRBJ1-2	.	.
TGTGCCAGCAGCTTCGGCTATAATTCACCCCTCCACTTT	CASSFGYNSPLHF	TRBV7-9	TRBJ1-6	.	.
TGTGCCAGCAGCCGCCGACAGGGGGATGAAAAACTGTTTTTT	CASSRRQGDEKLFF	TRBV5-5	TRBJ1-4	once	TRBD1
TGTGCCAGCACCTCCACAGGGGGCTACGAGCAGTACTTC	CASTSTGGYEQYF	TRBV27	TRBJ2-7	.	TRBD1
TGTGCCAGCAGCACTAGCACAGATACGCAGTATTTT	CASSTSTDTQYF	TRBV7-2	TRBJ2-3	.	.
TGTGCCAGCAGCTCGGGACAGGGGGACCAAGAGACCCAGTACTTC	CASSSGQGDQETQYF	TRBV5-4	TRBJ2-5	.	TRBD1
TGCGCCAGCAGCCCCCTTGAGGGGGCTCAGCCCCAGCATTTT	CASSPLEGAQPQHF	TRBV4-1	TRBJ1-5	.	TRBD1
TGCGCCAGCACCCCCAGGGGAAATCCCTACGAGCAGTACTTC	CASTPRGNPYEQYF	TRBV5-1	TRBJ2-7	.	.
TGTGCCAGCAGCCGATCTCGGGCTAGCGGGAGCCCCTACAATGAGCAGTTCTTC	CASSRSRASGSPYNEQFF	TRBV14	TRBJ2-1	.	TRBD2
TGTGCCAGTAGTTCTGACCGGGACAGCCACACCTATGGCTACACCTTC	CASSSDRDSHTYGYTF	TRBV19	TRBJ1-2	.	TRBD1
TGTGCCAGCATCCGGGACAGCTCCTACAATGAGCAGTTCTTC	CASIRDSSYNEQFF	TRBV7-9	TRBJ2-1	.	TRBD1
TGCGCCAGCAGCCAACTGACTAGCGGGAGGTACGAGCAGTACTTC	CASSQLTSGRYEQYF	TRBV4-1	TRBJ2-7	.	TRBD2
TGTGCCAGCTCACCACTAACTAGCTGGCCAGGCGAGCAGTACTTC	CASSPLTSWPGEQYF	TRBV18	TRBJ2-7	few	.
TGTGCCAGCAGATTTCGGACTCTGCGACGCGGGGCCAACGTCCTGACTTTC	CASRFRTLRRGANVLTF	TRBV2	TRBJ2-6	.	.
TGTGCCAGCAGCCCGGGGACGGGGGATCACTATGGCTACACCTTC	CASSPGTGDHYGYTF	TRBV6-5	TRBJ1-2	.	.
TGTGCCTGGAAGACAGGGGATTCACCCCTCCACTTT	CAWKTGDSPLHF	TRBV30	TRBJ1-6	.	TRBD1
TGTGCCAGCAGTTTTGCCGCGGTGCCTGGCTACACCTTC	CASSFAAVPGYTF	TRBV28	TRBJ1-2	.	.
TGTGCCAGCAGCCGACAGGGGGAGTATAGCAATCAGCCCCAGCATTTT	CASSRQGEYSNQPQHF	TRBV13	TRBJ1-5	few	TRBD1
TGTGCCAGCAGTCAGACAGCGGGGAACACTGAAGCTTTCTTT	CASSQTAGNTEAFF	TRBV6-5	TRBJ1-1	.	.
TGCGCCAGCAGCTTGCGGGGAGGCACTGAAGCTTTCTTT	CASSLRGGTEAFF	TRBV5-1	TRBJ1-1	.	.
TGTGCCAGCAGACTGAGGACAGGGCCGAACTATGGCTACACCTTC	CASRLRTGPNYGYTF	TRBV28	TRBJ1-2	.	TRBD1
TGCGCCAGCAGTATGGGGGCTAAGAACACCGGGGAGCTGTTTTTT	CASSMGAKNTGELFF	TRBV5-1	TRBJ2-2	.	.
TGTGCCAGCAGCCCGGCGGGCTCAACTAATGAAAAACTGTTTTTT	CASSPAGSTNEKLFF	TRBV5-4	TRBJ1-4	.	.
TGTGCCAGCAGCCACGGGACAGCAGGGAACACTGAAGCTTTCTTT	CASSHGTAGNTEAFF	TRBV6-5	TRBJ1-1	.	TRBD1
TGTGCCAGCAGCTTAGCATTGGGGGAGGGCTACAATGAGCAGTTCTTC	CASSLALGEGYNEQFF	TRBV7-9	TRBJ2-1	.	TRBD2
TGTGCCAGCAGCGTAACAACTAACTATGGCTACACCTTC	CASSVTTNYGYTF	TRBV9	TRBJ1-2	.	.
TGTGCCAGCAGTCAATACAGGGCTGGCTACACCTTC	CASSQYRAGYTF	TRBV28	TRBJ1-2	.	.
TGTGCCTGGAGTCTCAGTAACTATGGCTACACCTTC	CAWSLSNYGYTF	TRBV30	TRBJ1-2	.	.
TGTGCCAGTAGCTCCGGGGCGAACACCGGGGAGCTGTTTTTT	CASSSGANTGELFF	TRBV19	TRBJ2-2	.	.
TGCGCCAGCAGTCAATCAGCGGGGGTGATTCGCACAGATACGCAGTATTTT	CASSQSAGVIRTDTQYF	TRBV23-1	TRBJ2-3	few	TRBD2
TGCGCCAGCATAAGGGGGCCGGGACTAGCGGAGAGATACAGCTCCTACAATGAGCAGTTCTTC	CASIRGPGLAERYSSYNEQFF	TRBV10-1	TRBJ2-1	.	TRBD2
TGTGCCAGCAGCTTAGGTGGAGTCTATGGCTACACCTTC	CASSLGGVYGYTF	TRBV7-9	TRBJ1-2	.	.
TGTGCCAGCAGGGGACTAGCTTCAGATACGCAGTATTTT	CASRGLASDTQYF	TRBV7-8	TRBJ2-3	.	TRBD2
TGTGCCAGCACGAAGGGGTACTCATCTAACTATGGCTACACCTTC	CASTKGYSSNYGYTF	TRBV6-1	TRBJ1-2	.	.
TGTGCCAGTTCCACGGCGGCAACTAATGAAAAACTGTTTTTT	CASSTAATNEKLFF	TRBV18	TRBJ1-4	once	.
TGTGCCAGCAGGAGGACAGCCATCCTTACGTTC	CASRRTAILTF	TRBV2	TRBJ2-7	.	.